The rows below give T cell receptor beta chains drawn from one sample of a study of T cell changes during pregnancy in multiple sclerosis. Assay used: immunoSEQ multiplex PCR; TCRdb lists only in-frame clones, some missing. This table holds 53,000 or so clones, around 94% found once. Sequencing was performed on CD4+ T cells from peripheral blood mononuclear cells, taken in the second trimester of pregnancy. All receptors derive from a female donor with multiple sclerosis, enrolled in a pregnancy study. Each CDR3 is given without its conserved first and last residue.

V	J	CDR3
TRBV6-1	TRBJ2-7	ASSDDWGVSFEQY
TRBV15	TRBJ1-5	ATSRDTGPQH
TRBV5-5	TRBJ2-5	ASSIGVRQETQY
TRBV18	TRBJ2-5	ASSPLAQETQY
TRBV7-3	TRBJ1-1	ASSFNLETEAF
TRBV4-3	TRBJ2-5	ASSQDRTSGRQETQY
TRBV9	TRBJ2-3	ASSVAGLAGGHTDTQY
TRBV5-1	TRBJ2-5	ASSFRSGETQY
TRBV19	TRBJ2-5	ASSIWTSGGQETQY
TRBV10-3	TRBJ2-5	AITGSLRKTQY
TRBV5-4	TRBJ1-2	ASSLSGTGDYGYT
TRBV4-2	TRBJ2-3	ASSHSQAGGTDTQY
TRBV19	TRBJ2-2	ASTVNWNTGELF
TRBV2	TRBJ2-2	ASSLQVVTGELF
TRBV11-2	TRBJ1-2	ASSLDPGTANYGYT
TRBV7-9	TRBJ1-1	ASSFRDRNTEAF
TRBV30	TRBJ1-1	SWEQNTEAF
TRBV7-9	TRBJ2-4	ASSPDLRLAKNIQY
TRBV7-9	TRBJ1-1	ASSLTDRNLEAF
TRBV7-6	TRBJ2-2	ASSLTSGGPGELF